Below, 31 T cell receptor beta chains from the same sample are listed, as sequenced in a study of blood T cell repertoires in COVID-19. The data were produced by immunoSEQ multiplex PCR, yet TCRdb's version contains in-frame clones alone and is incomplete. The sample consists of approximately 150,000 clones, 85% of them appearing once. The sequencing sample was made of peripheral blood. The receptors stem from a woman older than 75 with COVID-19, enrolled during active disease.

This clone showed up just a few times. The rearrangement links TRBV5-1 to TRBJ2-7; 9 positions agree with TRBD2. This CDR3 has 15 amino acids. Looked up from germline, CDR1 is SGHRS and CDR2 is YFSETQ. The trim removed 0 bases at V and 5 bases at J, leaving 6 bases unmatched. The CDR3 region has the DNA TGCGCCAGCAGCTTGGATGGTAGCGGGAGCGACGAGCAGTACTTC. Amino acids: CASSLDGSGSDEQYF.

The chain carries TRBV3-1 (or the pseudogene TRBV3-2) and TRBJ1-4, with 7 bases identical to TRBD1. Trimming took 8 bases from V and 5 from J; bases not matched to a gene: 5. This CDR3 is built from 13 residues. CDR1 LGHDT and CDR2 YNNKEL come from the germline V gene (reference sequence). The CDR3 spells CASRQGGNEKLFF. CDR3 sequence (DNA): TGTGCCAGCCGACAGGGCGGGAATGAAAAACTGTTTTTT.

V usage is TRBV18 and J usage is TRBJ2-7; TRBD2 is a possible D gene (6 bases). The V gene lost 3 bases and the J gene lost 1 base, with 13 bases spanning the gap. Per the germline V gene, CDR1 is KGHSH and CDR2 is LQKENI. CDR3 length: 15 residues. In DNA form, the CDR3 reads TGTGCCAGCTCACCCCCAGCGGAGGGGTCCTACGAGCAGTACTTC. It encodes CASSPPAEGSYEQYF.

V and J are TRBV5-1 and TRBJ1-3; 7 bases agree with TRBD1. CDR1 SGHRS and CDR2 YFSETQ come from the germline V gene. Trimming cost V 2 bases and J 0 bases; bases outside gene matches: 2. This CDR3 has 15 residues. Here the CDR3 DNA reads TGCGCCAGCAGCTTAGGGGACAGCTCTGGAAACACCATATATTTT. It yields the protein CASSLGDSSGNTIYF.

The rearrangement joins TRBV19 to TRBJ2-7; 7 bases line up with TRBD2. This CDR3 has 16 residues. V shed 5 bases and J 0 bases; nucleotides not matched to a gene: 10. The V gene's germline CDR1 is LNHDA and CDR2 SQIVND (reference sequence). The CDR3 here is CASSATGGLSSYEQYF. CDR3 nucleotide sequence: TGTGCCAGTAGTGCAACGGGGGGACTTAGCTCCTACGAGCAGTACTTC.

This clone is a singleton in its sample. The rearrangement uses TRBV2 and TRBJ1-5; a possible D gene is TRBD1 (5 bases). V lost 6 bases and J lost 9, with 21 bases in between. Germline V gives CDR1 SNHLY, CDR2 FYNNEI. This CDR3 has 15 amino acids. This CDR3 reads CASSPRDLEEWPQHF. CDR3 sequence (DNA): TGTGCCAGCAGCCCTAGGGACTTAGAAGAATGGCCCCAGCATTTT. The full variable domain, its missing parts supplied by reference TRBV2 and TRBJ1-5, is EPEVTQTPSHQVTQMGQEVILRCVPISNHLYFYWYRQILGQKVEFLVSFYNNEISEKSEIFDDQFSVERPDGSNFTLKIRSTKLEDSAMYFCASSPRDLEEWPQHFGDGTRLSIL.

The V gene is TRBV5-1, the J gene TRBJ2-3; D is ambiguous. Germline CDR1 is SGHRS and CDR2 is YFSETQ. The V end was cut by 4 bases, the J end by 2 bases, with 17 bases between. The CDR3 is 16 amino acids. CDR3 sequence (DNA): TGCGCCAGCAGCAGAGGTAGCCGACCTGACACAGATACGCAGTATTTT. It encodes CASSRGSRPDTDTQYF.

The chain carries TRBV19 and TRBJ1-3; perhaps TRBD1 as D (5 bases). Trimming cost V 2 bases and J 8 bases, with 10 bases left between them. Germline V CDR1 and CDR2: LNHDA, SQIVND (reference sequence). The CDR3 sequence is 13 residues long. CDR3 sequence reads: CASSIQGRDTIYF. The CDR3 DNA reads as TGTGCCAGTAGTATACAGGGCCGCGACACCATATATTTT.

This chain connects TRBV28 to TRBJ2-5, with a tentative D call TRBD2 (5 bases). In germline, CDR1 is MDHEN, CDR2 SYDVKM. The CDR3 runs 12 residues. Deletions cut 10 bases from V and 2 bases from J, with 11 bases between. The CDR3 here is CATQEGQETQYF. DNA of the CDR3: TGTGCCACTCAAGAGGGACAAGAGACCCAGTACTTC. Supplemented by reference TRBV28 and TRBJ2-5, the full variable domain reads DVKVTQSSRYLVKRTGEKVFLECVQDMDHENMFWYRQDPGLGLRLIYFSYDVKMKEKGDIPEGYSVSREKKERFSLILESASTNQTSMYLCATQEGQETQYFGPGTRLLVL.

The chain joins TRBV9 to TRBJ1-3; D is undetermined. Germline values: CDR1 SGDLS, CDR2 YYNGEE. V dropped 1 base and J dropped 4 bases, with 3 bases sitting between them. This CDR3 is built from 12 residues. CDR3 protein: CASSVTGNTIYF. Here the CDR3 DNA reads TGTGCCAGCAGCGTAACAGGAAACACCATATATTTT.

V is TRBV9 and J is TRBJ2-1; a possible D gene is TRBD1 (6 bases). Per the germline V gene, CDR1 is SGDLS and CDR2 is YYNGEE. The CDR3 spans 18 residues. Trimming pared 2 bases from V and 0 bases from J, leaving 18 bases between. The CDR3 loop is CASSVGAGVQSSYNEQFF. The CDR3 DNA is TGTGCCAGCAGCGTGGGGGCAGGGGTCCAGAGCTCCTACAATGAGCAGTTCTTC.

J is TRBJ1-1 and V is TRBV2; D uncertain. In germline, CDR1 is SNHLY, CDR2 FYNNEI. V shed 1 base and J shed 2 bases, with 5 bases lying between them. CDR3 length equals 13 residues. The CDR3 DNA reads as TGTGCCAGCAGTGAAGGGGCCAACACTGAAGCTTTCTTT. This encodes CASSEGANTEAFF.

The genes are TRBV18 and TRBJ2-2; 12 bases align to TRBD1. The CDR3 length is 16 residues. With V trimmed by 0 bases and J by 7 bases, 3 bases remained unmatched. Germline-derived CDR1 and CDR2 are KGHSH and LQKENI. The CDR3 nucleotides read TGTGCCAGCTCACCACCGGGACAGGGGGCGTTCGGGGAGCTGTTTTTT. The encoded protein is CASSPPGQGAFGELFF.

The chain combines TRBV28 with TRBJ1-1, with 10 bases matching TRBD1. The CDR3 loop spans 17 amino acids. Germline trimming cut 6 bases from V and 3 bases from J; bases unmatched to any gene: 13. Germline V gene data show CDR1 as MDHEN and CDR2 as SYDVKM. This CDR3 is CASSSRPGTGADTEAFF. The CDR3 region has the DNA TGTGCCAGCAGCTCCCGCCCGGGGACAGGGGCAGACACTGAAGCTTTCTTT.

The genes are TRBV20-1 and TRBJ2-2; a weak D match, TRBD2 (5 bases). V dropped 3 bases and J dropped 0 bases, with 8 bases sitting between them. Germline V gene sequence: CDR1 DFQATT, CDR2 SNEGSKA (reference sequence). The CDR3 totals 14 residues. CDR3 sequence: CSASRGPNTGELFF. In DNA form, the CDR3 reads TGCAGTGCTAGTCGGGGTCCGAACACCGGGGAGCTGTTTTTT.

This chain connects TRBV12-3 or TRBV12-4 to TRBJ1-1; TRBD1 agrees at 7 bases. The trim removed 6 bases at V and 8 bases at J, leaving 6 bases unmatched. This CDR3 is built from 12 residues. The CDR3 DNA reads as TGTGCCAGCAGATCCGGGGACAGCGAAGCTTTCTTT. Translating gives CASRSGDSEAFF.

The genes are TRBV18 and TRBJ1-1, with a weak D call TRBD1 (5 bases). The germline V gene encodes CDR1 KGHSH and CDR2 LQKENI. V dropped 7 bases and J dropped 3 bases, with 6 bases sitting between them. The CDR3 extends over 11 amino acids. The CDR3: CASLGDTEAFF. In DNA form, the CDR3 reads TGTGCCAGCTTAGGGGACACTGAAGCTTTCTTT.

The rearrangement joins TRBV27 to TRBJ1-2, with TRBD1 matching 11 bases. V shed 4 bases, J shed 8 bases, and the junction held 9 bases outside the gene matches. CDR1 and CDR2 (germline): MNHEY, SMNVEV (reference sequence). CDR3 size: 15 residues. CDR3 region: CASSSSVGTGGGYTF. CDR3 nucleotides: TGTGCCAGCAGTTCTTCTGTCGGGACAGGGGGGGGCTACACCTTC.

This clone was recorded once. The chain is built from TRBV29-1 and TRBJ1-1; D unclear. V was trimmed by 3 bases and J by 0 bases, leaving 8 bases between them. This CDR3 spans 13 amino acids. Germline values: CDR1 SQVTM, CDR2 ANQGSEA. DNA for the CDR3: TGCAGCGTTGAGACGGGAGTGAACACTGAAGCTTTCTTT. Protein: CSVETGVNTEAFF.

The rearrangement uses TRBV9 and TRBJ2-3; a weak D match, TRBD2 (7 bases). Germline CDR1 and CDR2: SGDLS and YYNGEE. The CDR3 sequence is 15 residues long. V was clipped by 7 bases and J by 1 base, with 16 bases between them. The CDR3 sequence: CASSRDGGRTDTQYF. The CDR3 bases are TGTGCCAGCTCCCGCGACGGGGGGCGCACAGATACGCAGTATTTT.

This clone has a single count. The rearrangement joins TRBV6-5 to TRBJ1-5; 7 positions match TRBD1. The CDR3 runs 15 residues. Trimming removed 10 bases from V and 2 bases from J; junction bases left unmatched: 11. Per germline, CDR1 MNHEY and CDR2 SVGAGI. The CDR3 sequence is CATQTGEVGNQPQHF. The CDR3 region has the DNA TGTGCCACACAAACAGGGGAGGTGGGCAATCAGCCCCAGCATTTT.

For the CDR3, the DNA is TGTGCCAGCTCACCCAATTGGAACACTGAAGCTTTCTTT. Its protein is CASSPNWNTEAFF. The chain joins TRBV18 to TRBJ1-1; unclear D gene. CDR3 length equals 13 residues. Trimming took 3 bases from V and 1 from J, leaving 6 bases between them. Germline CDR1 is KGHSH and CDR2 is LQKENI.

J is TRBJ2-1 and V is TRBV3-1 (or the pseudogene TRBV3-2); the D gene is possibly TRBD1 (5 bases). V was shortened by 5 bases and J by 0 bases, with 5 bases between the two germline ends. Looked up from germline, CDR1 is LGHDT and CDR2 is YNNKEL (reference sequence). This CDR3 is built from 13 residues. The CDR3 region has the DNA TGTGCCAGCAGCGGGGCCTCCTACAATGAGCAGTTCTTC. As protein: CASSGASYNEQFF.

The gene calls are TRBV6-4 and TRBJ1-5, with D possibly being TRBD1 (5 bases). Germline CDR1 and CDR2: MRHNA and SNTAGT. Trimming cost V 4 bases and J 7 bases, with 11 bases left between them. The CDR3 sequence is 13 residues long. The CDR3 loop reads CASSVGASQPQHF. CDR3 nucleotides: TGTGCCAGCAGTGTAGGGGCGAGCCAGCCCCAGCATTTT.

The chain combines TRBV5-4 with TRBJ1-2; D is undetermined. From germline, CDR1 is SGHNT and CDR2 YYREEE (reference sequence). The CDR3 sequence is 15 residues long. Trimming pared 3 bases from V and 5 bases from J, leaving 17 bases between. The CDR3 spells CASSSPQRGLYGYTF. CDR3 sequence (DNA): TGTGCCAGCAGCTCCCCCCAACGCGGCCTATATGGCTACACCTTC.

This chain links TRBV3-1 (or the pseudogene TRBV3-2) with TRBJ1-2; 9 bases are shared with TRBD1. Germline loops: CDR1 LGHDT, CDR2 YNNKEL (reference sequence). The CDR3 length is 13 residues. V shed 4 bases and J 12 bases; nucleotides not matched to a gene: 9. This CDR3 is CASSPTAGQGNTF. DNA for the CDR3: TGTGCCAGCAGCCCCACCGCGGGACAGGGCAACACCTTC.

This clone appeared a single time. Other DNA sequences in this specimen translate into the identical CDR3. The rearrangement links TRBV6-1 to TRBJ1-2, with D tentatively TRBD1 (5 bases). CDR1 MNHNS and CDR2 SASEGT come from the germline V gene. Trimming pared 3 bases from V and 0 bases from J, leaving 5 bases between. This CDR3 region has 13 residues. CDR3 region: CASSDRANYGYTF. CDR3 sequence (DNA): TGTGCCAGCAGTGACAGGGCTAACTATGGCTACACCTTC.

The chain couples TRBV5-6 to TRBJ1-1; D gene unclear. Per germline, CDR1 SGHDT and CDR2 YYEEEE. This CDR3 is built from 13 residues. Trimming cost V 4 bases and J 10 bases, with 17 bases left between them. The CDR3 DNA sequence: TGTGCCAGCAGCGCACTATACGGTGAGGGAGCTTTCTTT. Its protein is CASSALYGEGAFF.

This clone has more than one count but fewer than ten. This chain connects TRBV27 to TRBJ2-2; D not certain. V lost 2 bases and J lost 7, with 8 bases in between. The CDR3 extends over 13 amino acids. Germline V gene data show CDR1 as MNHEY and CDR2 as SMNVEV (reference sequence). CDR3 loop: CASSLRRGGELFF. DNA of the CDR3: TGTGCCAGCAGTTTAAGGCGAGGCGGGGAGCTGTTTTTT.

This chain joins TRBV18 and TRBJ1-6, with a tentative D call TRBD1 (6 bases). V was shortened by 7 bases and J by 6 bases, with 10 bases between the two germline ends. CDR1 is KGHSH and CDR2 is LQKENI in the germline V gene. CDR3 size: 13 residues. CDR3 bases: TGTGCCAGCTGTACAGGGACTAATTCACCCCTCCACTTT. It yields the protein CASCTGTNSPLHF.

The chain combines TRBV5-1 with TRBJ1-1; TRBD1 aligns across 7 bases. The CDR3 is 14 amino acids. Unmatched junction bases numbered 8, after V lost 3 bases and J lost 6 bases. Looked up from germline, CDR1 is SGHRS and CDR2 is YFSETQ. For the CDR3, the DNA is TGCGCCAGCAGCTGGGACCCGACAGGGCCTGAAGCTTTCTTT. Its translation: CASSWDPTGPEAFF.